The 9 T cell receptor beta chains given below trace back to one sample, sequenced in a study of CD8+ T cells in alopecia areata (dated by TCRdb to the late 2010s). Receptor amplification or capture employed the immunoSEQ multiplex PCR assay. RNA was extracted from all samples and reverse transcribed into cDNA as template for TCR sequencing. TCRdb provides this immuneACCESS table in a form limited to in-frame rearrangements. Some clones are lacking; in checked studies, under half of them reflect an unresolved V gene, and why the rest are absent is not known. This sample gives some 180,000 clones in total; about 55% of them show up just once. In total, the top ten clones hold about 10% of the sample. The sample's time point, from its label and the paper: about 25 weeks on oral tofacitinib. The treatment or condition label, as the study defines it: oral pan-JAK inhibitor, 5-10 mg twice daily. This specimen was CD8+ T cells sorted from blood, taken at week 24, from a patient treated with tofacitinib. These receptors originate from a human donor with alopecia areata.

V is TRBV9 and J is TRBJ2-1, with 13 bases fitting TRBD2. V was clipped by 4 bases and J by 4 bases; unmatched bases: 5. CDR3 length: 16 residues. Germline assignment: CDR1 SGDLS and CDR2 YYNGEE. The CDR3 DNA follows: TGTGCCAGCAGCCCGCGGACTAGCGGGGGTTACAATGAGCAGTTCTTC. Residues: CASSPRTSGGYNEQFF.

CDR3 DNA sequence: TGTGCCAGCAGCCCTCCGCAAGGGACAGCAATTTATGGCTACACCTTC. Translated: CASSPPQGTAIYGYTF. This chain connects TRBV7-9 to TRBJ1-2, with 7 bases identical to TRBD1. Trimming cost V 5 bases and J 5 bases; bases outside gene matches: 14. The germline gives CDR1 SEHNR, CDR2 FQNEAQ (reference sequence). The CDR3 sequence is 16 residues long.

The chain is built from TRBV28 and TRBJ2-1, with D possibly matching TRBD2 (7 bases). Germline CDR1 MDHEN, CDR2 SYDVKM. CDR3 size: 15 residues. Trimming took off 5 bases at V and 6 bases at J, with 17 bases between the two ends. Written as DNA, the CDR3 is TGTGCCAGCAGTCCGCCAGGGGAGGGTATCAATGAGCAGTTCTTC. It codes for CASSPPGEGINEQFF. Complete variable domain (other parts from reference TRBV28 and TRBJ2-1): DVKVTQSSRYLVKRTGEKVFLECVQDMDHENMFWYRQDPGLGLRLIYFSYDVKMKEKGDIPEGYSVSREKKERFSLILESASTNQTSMYLCASSPPGEGINEQFFGPGTRLTVL.

The chain couples TRBV7-2 to TRBJ2-5; unclear D gene. V lost 6 bases and J 3 bases, leaving 5 bases between the germline ends. This CDR3 spans 11 amino acids. Germline lookup yields CDR1 SGHTA and CDR2 FQGNSA. In DNA form, the CDR3 reads TGTGCCAGCAGTAATGAAGAGACCCAGTACTTC. This encodes CASSNEETQYF.

CDR3 amino acids: CASSSMTSGGLETQYF. The CDR3 nucleotides read TGTGCCAGCAGTTCAATGACTAGCGGGGGACTTGAGACCCAGTACTTC. The chain couples TRBV27 to TRBJ2-5; 12 bases agree with TRBD2. Trimming at V came to 4 bases and at J to 5 bases, leaving 8 bases not matched to a gene. Germline CDR1 MNHEY, CDR2 SMNVEV (reference sequence). The CDR3 contains 16 residues.

This clone was found a few times. V and J are TRBV7-9 and TRBJ2-7; D remains unclear. The length of the CDR3 is 14 residues. Germline lookup yields CDR1 SEHNR and CDR2 FQNEAQ (reference sequence). V was shortened by 7 bases and J by 0 bases, with 13 bases between the two germline ends. As DNA, the CDR3 is TGTGCCAGCACCTTCCAGGAGAGCTCCTACGAGCAGTACTTC. It yields the protein CASTFQESSYEQYF.

The gene calls are TRBV19 and TRBJ1-2, with D unresolved. The CDR3 covers 11 residues. V was trimmed by 10 bases and J by 2 bases, leaving 8 bases between them. Germline CDR1 is LNHDA and CDR2 is SQIVND (reference sequence). CDR3 sequence (DNA): TGTGCCACCCAGGAGAACTATGGCTACACCTTC. It codes for CATQENYGYTF.

This chain links TRBV7-9 with TRBJ1-1; possibly TRBD1 for D (5 bases). This CDR3 region has 15 residues. The germline gives CDR1 SEHNR, CDR2 FQNEAQ (reference sequence). Trimming shortened V by 2 bases and J by 4 bases, and 14 bases separated the two germline ends. This CDR3 is CASSLNAGPGTEAFF. In nucleotides, the CDR3 is TGTGCCAGCAGCTTAAACGCGGGACCGGGCACTGAAGCTTTCTTT.

The rearrangement uses TRBV2 and TRBJ2-6, with no clear D. Germline CDR1 is SNHLY and CDR2 is FYNNEI. Trimming removed 3 bases at V and 2 bases at J, with 8 bases between. The CDR3 consists of 15 residues. CDR3 sequence: CASSDIGTGANVLTF. The CDR3 DNA sequence: TGTGCCAGCAGTGATATAGGGACTGGGGCCAACGTCCTGACTTTC.